The clone carrying this T cell receptor (beta chain) turned up a few times. The antigen is undetermined. Construction of the TCR beta libraries employed iRepertoire HTBI primers in conjunction with Arm-PCR of CDR3 regions. Each CDR3 protein gets one entry after TCRdb re-called the multiplex PCR reads with MiXCR. The sample shows 350,000 to 550,000 distinct CDR3 sequences, under 15% of them seen only once. These data originate in a study of regulatory T cells in long-lasting Graves disease. General observations from the study: Accuracy may have suffered from the small sample size.

V was clipped by 5 bases and J by 3 bases, with 8 bases between them. The CDR3 loop spans 13 amino acids. Germline V gene sequence: CDR1 MNHNS, CDR2 SASEGT. Time point described: newly diagnosed GD, antithyroid drugs for less than 3 months. Preparation of the TCR library used RNA extracted from PBMCs. The data were also submitted as part of a second study, on T cells in Graves' hyperthyroidism and ophthalmopathy. That report adds: Graves' hyperthyroidism without ophthalmopathy progression within 18 months was termed stable. Most thyroid clonotypes expanded above 0.001 were also detected in blood.

The TCR was taken from a woman in her 30s with Graves disease. The material was peripheral blood mononuclear cells (PBMCs), obtained at new diagnosis, from a patient treated with antithyroid drugs. This sequence joins TRBV6-1 and TRBJ1-3; unclear D gene. CDR3 region: CASSTKGGNTIYF. The DNA for the CDR3 is TGTGCCAGCAGTACCAAGGGTGGAAACACCATATATTTT.